The 24 T cell receptor beta chains reported below all come from one sample, sequenced in a study of blood T cell repertoires in COVID-19. Libraries were prepared by immunoSEQ multiplex PCR; TCRdb keeps only in-frame clonotypes and omits some of them. The repertoire holds about 77,000 clones, with less than 85% as singletons. Sequenced material: peripheral blood. The receptors derive from a woman between 70 and 85 years old with acute or convalescent COVID-19.

The chain couples TRBV4-1 to TRBJ1-1; D is unresolved. From germline, CDR1 is MGHRA and CDR2 YSYEKL. V was cut by 4 bases and J by 5 bases, with 17 bases left in between. The CDR3 has 15 residues. The CDR3 reads CASSPLEGGGTEAFF. The DNA for the CDR3 is TGCGCCAGCAGCCCCCTAGAGGGCGGTGGGACTGAAGCTTTCTTT.

This sequence joins TRBV7-8 and TRBJ1-2; 11 bases line up with TRBD1. From germline, CDR1 is SGHVS and CDR2 FQNEAQ. V lost 1 base, J lost 6 bases, and 10 bases stayed unmatched. CDR3 length equals 17 residues. In DNA form, the CDR3 reads TGTGCCAGCAGCTTAGGAATCGGGGGACAGGGGGTGGATGGCTACACCTTC. It yields the protein CASSLGIGGQGVDGYTF.

This chain links TRBV3-1 (or the pseudogene TRBV3-2) with TRBJ1-4, with TRBD1 identical over 9 bases. Trimming removed 4 bases from V and 10 bases from J; junction bases left unmatched: 7. CDR1 and CDR2 (germline): LGHDT, YNNKEL (reference sequence). The CDR3 is made up of 14 amino acids. The CDR3 DNA reads as TGTGCCAGCAGCCCTGGGACAGGGCGGGGAAAACTGTTTTTT. It encodes CASSPGTGRGKLFF.

The J gene is TRBJ1-3, the V gene TRBV2; TRBD1 aligns across 9 bases. Germline CDR1 is SNHLY and CDR2 is FYNNEI. The V and J ends lost 7 bases and 7 bases, in that order; junction bases with no gene match: 8. The CDR3 loop spans 14 amino acids. DNA for the CDR3: TGTGCCAGCACGGGACAGGGTAGAAGTAACACCATATATTTT. Translated, it gives CASTGQGRSNTIYF.

The J gene is TRBJ1-2, the V gene TRBV2, with D possibly matching TRBD1 (5 bases). The length of the CDR3 is 12 residues. CDR1 SNHLY and CDR2 FYNNEI come from the germline V gene. V lost 8 bases to trimming and J lost 8 bases, with 15 bases between them. The CDR3 reads CASSRGGVGYTF. CDR3 DNA sequence: TGTGCCAGCTCTAGGGGAGGGGTGGGCTACACCTTC.

The chain joins TRBV19 to TRBJ1-2; D might be TRBD1 (6 bases). The CDR3 is made up of 16 amino acids. The germline gives CDR1 LNHDA, CDR2 SQIVND (reference sequence). The V gene lost 3 bases and the J gene lost 2 bases, with 16 bases spanning the gap. The CDR3 protein is CASSIWGLDGNYGYTF. The CDR3 coding sequence is TGTGCCAGTAGTATTTGGGGGCTGGACGGGAACTATGGCTACACCTTC.

V gene TRBV5-6 combines with J gene TRBJ2-7; D is perhaps TRBD2 (6 bases). In germline, CDR1 is SGHDT, CDR2 YYEEEE. CDR3 length: 15 residues. Trimming pared 6 bases from V and 3 bases from J, leaving 19 bases between. The CDR3, as DNA: TGTGCCAGCACCCCCCGCGGGGCTAATAACTACGAGCAGTACTTC. This translates into CASTPRGANNYEQYF.

The CDR3 DNA sequence: TGTGCCAGCAGCCGCGGGGGCGCGGGAGAAAAACTGTTTTTT. Protein: CASSRGGAGEKLFF. J is TRBJ1-4 and V is TRBV11-3; D may be TRBD1 (6 bases). Trimming removed 5 bases from V and 8 bases from J, with 15 bases in between. Germline V gene lookup returns CDR1 SGHNT and CDR2 YENEEA. The CDR3 is 14 residues long.

V gene TRBV18 combines with J gene TRBJ1-6, with D maybe TRBD1 (5 bases). Germline V gives CDR1 KGHSH, CDR2 LQKENI. The CDR3 loop spans 16 amino acids. V was trimmed by 3 bases and J by 11 bases, leaving 20 bases between them. The CDR3 reads CASSPAAGNQVTPLHF. The CDR3 DNA is TGTGCCAGCTCACCCGCGGCAGGGAACCAGGTCACACCCCTCCACTTT. The full variable domain, its missing parts supplied by reference TRBV18 and TRBJ1-6, is NAGVMQNPRHLVRRRGQEARLRCSPMKGHSHVYWYRQLPEEGLKFMVYLQKENIIDESGMPKERFSAEFPKEGPSILRIQQVVRGDSAAYFCASSPAAGNQVTPLHFGNGTRLTVT.

The rearrangement uses TRBV9 and TRBJ1-2; tentative D call: TRBD1 (5 bases). V shed 2 bases and J shed 5 bases, with 13 bases lying between them. The germline CDR1 and CDR2 sequences are SGDLS and YYNGEE. The CDR3 is 14 residues long. The CDR3 loop is CASSVSGGIYGYTF. In nucleotides, the CDR3 is TGTGCCAGCAGCGTCTCCGGGGGGATTTATGGCTACACCTTC.

The J gene is TRBJ1-2, the V gene TRBV6-5; no clear D. The V end was cut by 2 bases, the J end by 6 bases, with 10 bases between. Germline values: CDR1 MNHEY, CDR2 SVGAGI. The CDR3 totals 13 residues. The CDR3 here is CASSYRQENGYTF. CDR3 DNA: TGTGCCAGCAGTTACCGGCAGGAAAATGGCTACACCTTC.

The J gene is TRBJ2-1, the V gene TRBV7-2; tentatively, D is TRBD1 (6 bases). Germline lookup yields CDR1 SGHTA and CDR2 FQGNSA. V lost 4 bases to trimming and J lost 4 bases, with 8 bases between them. The CDR3 extends over 13 amino acids. For the CDR3, the DNA is TGTGCCAGCAGCTCACAGGGATACAATGAGCAGTTCTTC. As protein: CASSSQGYNEQFF.

In its sample, this clone was seen a few times. V and J are TRBV5-1 and TRBJ1-2; no clear D. V gave up 0 bases and J gave up 5 bases, with 8 bases separating them. Germline lookup yields CDR1 SGHRS and CDR2 YFSETQ. The CDR3 sequence is 13 residues long. DNA for the CDR3: TGCGCCAGCAGCTTGGCGAGCGATTATGGCTACACCTTC. Amino acids: CASSLASDYGYTF.

The chain recombines TRBV7-2 with TRBJ1-2; no reliable D call. The CDR3 is 15 amino acids. Trimming cost V 5 bases and J 4 bases, with 17 bases left between them. Germline CDR1 is SGHTA and CDR2 is FQGNSA. The CDR3 nucleotides read TGTGCCAGCAGCGCACCCTCACAGCTGTTCTATGGCTACACCTTC. Translation: CASSAPSQLFYGYTF.

The chain employs TRBV6-5 and TRBJ1-1; 7 bases align to TRBD1. Germline assignment: CDR1 MNHEY and CDR2 SVGAGI. CDR3 size: 15 residues. V shed 7 bases, J shed 1 base, and the junction held 9 bases outside the gene matches. CDR3 nucleotide sequence: TGTGCCAGCAAACCACGGACAGGAGCGAACACTGAAGCTTTCTTT. It translates to CASKPRTGANTEAFF.

The V gene is TRBV9, the J gene TRBJ1-1, with a weak D call TRBD1 (6 bases). Germline CDR1 SGDLS, CDR2 YYNGEE. Trimming left V 0 bases short and J 0 bases short, with 12 bases between. This CDR3 has 16 amino acids. As DNA, the CDR3 is TGTGCCAGCAGCGTAGGGATACAGGGCATGAACACTGAAGCTTTCTTT. Amino acids: CASSVGIQGMNTEAFF.

In this sample, this clone turned up a few times. At one end, the junction sequence differs from germline, possibly due to a read error. V and J are TRBV7-2 and TRBJ2-1, with D possibly TRBD1 on 7 matching bases. Germline V gene lookup returns CDR1 SGHTA and CDR2 FQGNSA. This CDR3 has 12 amino acids. The CDR3 DNA sequence: TGTGCCAGCAGGCGCAGGGGGGATGAGGAGTTCTTC. It yields the protein CASRRRGDEEFF.

The chain is built from TRBV24-1 and TRBJ1-5; D is possibly TRBD1 (6 bases). The CDR3 consists of 15 residues. V lost 2 bases to trimming and J lost 6 bases, with 13 bases between them. CDR1 is KGHDR, CDR2 SFDVKD, per germline. CDR3 sequence reads: CATSDSRGFGQPQHF. CDR3 nucleotides: TGTGCCACCAGTGATTCCAGGGGTTTTGGTCAGCCCCAGCATTTT.

CDR3 in amino acids: CASSLGLAGSTDTQYF. DNA of the CDR3: TGTGCCAGCAGTTTAGGACTAGCGGGGAGCACAGATACGCAGTATTTT. This sequence joins TRBV27 and TRBJ2-3, with TRBD2 matching over 12 bases. Germline CDR1 reads MNHEY; CDR2 reads SMNVEV (reference sequence). This CDR3 has 16 residues. V shed 2 bases and J 0 bases; nucleotides not matched to a gene: 0.

The rearrangement uses TRBV24-1 and TRBJ1-1; D is undetermined. Germline values: CDR1 KGHDR, CDR2 SFDVKD. Trimming left V 9 bases short and J 1 base short, with 11 bases between. The CDR3 has 13 residues. This CDR3 reads CATRLTGNTEAFF. The DNA of the CDR3 is TGTGCCACCCGTTTGACTGGGAACACTGAAGCTTTCTTT.

The chain has TRBV7-9 and TRBJ2-7; D may be TRBD1 (6 bases). Per the germline V gene, CDR1 is SEHNR and CDR2 is FQNEAQ (reference sequence). V was shortened by 1 base and J by 5 bases, with 12 bases between the two germline ends. This CDR3 region has 14 residues. CDR3 bases: TGTGCCAGCAGCTTAGGTGGGGGCAGTCACGAGCAGTACTTC. Its protein product is CASSLGGGSHEQYF.

The V call is TRBV6-5, the J call TRBJ1-2, with D unclear. Germline V gene lookup returns CDR1 MNHEY and CDR2 SVGAGI. This CDR3 spans 13 amino acids. Trimming took off 4 bases at V and 8 bases at J, with 14 bases between the two ends. The CDR3 spells CASSSRALGGYTF. The DNA for the CDR3 is TGTGCCAGCAGTTCCCGCGCTCTCGGGGGCTACACCTTC.

The chain employs TRBV21-1 and TRBJ1-3; no check of the table's D call, TRBD1, against the DNA was made. TRBV21-1 has pseudogene status. This CDR3 contains 16 residues. In nucleotides, the CDR3 is TGTGCCAGCAGCTCCCTCAGGGGGCGGTCTGGAAACACCATATATTTT. Its translation is CASSSLRGRSGNTIYF.

The chain carries TRBV2 and TRBJ1-5; D is possibly TRBD1 (5 bases). The CDR3 loop spans 15 amino acids. Germline V lookup: CDR1 SNHLY, CDR2 FYNNEI. V was clipped by 7 bases and J by 0 bases, with 13 bases between them. CDR3 region: CASTGGGYSNQPQHF. CDR3 DNA sequence: TGTGCCAGCACCGGGGGGGGGTATAGCAATCAGCCCCAGCATTTT.